What follows describes a single T cell receptor beta chain. These data belong to a study of blood T cell repertoires in COVID-19. Study-level information: Italy, Spain and the United States were the sources of the convalescent and acute COVID-19 samples. The analysed material was cDNA or gDNA that came from T cells, B-cell-depleted T cells, or PBMCs.

The CDR3 runs to 16 residues. V was clipped by 6 bases and J by 3 bases, with 20 bases between them. Germline V gene lookup returns CDR1 MDHEN and CDR2 SYDVKM. Per the authors' pipeline: Counts of nucleated cells, estimated from reference gene primer amplification, were obtained. The data were produced by immunoSEQ multiplex PCR, yet TCRdb's version contains in-frame clones alone and is incomplete. Clonal size and the V and J genes are those of that table, whereas D and trimming came from the DNA. This repertoire shows about 200,000 clones, around nine tenths found once; its top ten account for 6.2%.

Sequencing input: peripheral blood. The rearrangement uses TRBV28 and TRBJ1-2; D is ambiguous. The receptor was derived from a man aged 55 to 69 who had recovered from COVID-19. The DNA of the CDR3 is TGTGCCAGCAGCTATGGGCGGGGTTTCCAAGACTATGGCTACACCTTC. It is translated as CASSYGRGFQDYGYTF.